Described below is a single T cell receptor beta chain sequence and its context. Antigen: not known. Germline loops: CDR1 SGHDT, CDR2 YYEEEE. This CDR3 region has 15 residues. V was trimmed by 2 bases and J by 1 base, leaving 7 bases between them. These data are taken from a study of shared clonotypes between healthy human individuals. Study-wide results and limits: Large sequencing depth failed to make sorted-subset sequencing complete, rarefaction showed. Non-shared clonotypes had lower generation probabilities than clonotypes shared by all four sorted-subset donors. Naive CD4 clonotypes were shared across several donors at roughly 5%.

Per the authors' pipeline: ImmunoSEQ sequences covered only the junction and lacked quality scores; filtering therefore differed. Method: immunoSEQ multiplex PCR; TCRdb's copy keeps in-frame clones and lacks some. V, J and clone size derive from that table, while D and trimming were established from the DNA sequence. The table has about 640,000 clones, about three quarters seen once. The chain links TRBV5-6 to TRBJ2-6; D uncertain. The material sequenced was memory CD4+ T cells sorted from blood. Subset reported: CD45RA-negative fraction. This clonotype was obtained from a young woman in good health. The CDR3 here is CASSFGGSGANVLTF. CDR3 DNA sequence: TGTGCCAGCAGCTTTGGTGGTTCTGGGGCCAACGTCCTGACTTTC.